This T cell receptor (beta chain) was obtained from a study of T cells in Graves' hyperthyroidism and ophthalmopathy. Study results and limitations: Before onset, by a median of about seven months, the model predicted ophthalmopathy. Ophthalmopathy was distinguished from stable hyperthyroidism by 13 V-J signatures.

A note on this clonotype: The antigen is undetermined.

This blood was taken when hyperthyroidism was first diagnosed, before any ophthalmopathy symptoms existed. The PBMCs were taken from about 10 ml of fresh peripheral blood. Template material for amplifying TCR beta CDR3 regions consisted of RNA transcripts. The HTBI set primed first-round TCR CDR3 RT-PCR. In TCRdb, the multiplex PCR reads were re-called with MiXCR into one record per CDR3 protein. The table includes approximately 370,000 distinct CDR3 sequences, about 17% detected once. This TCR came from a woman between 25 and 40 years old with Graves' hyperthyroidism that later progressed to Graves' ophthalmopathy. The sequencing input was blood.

The CDR3 is CASSHALGTSNTGELFF. The CDR3 nucleotides read TGTGCCAGCAGCCATGCCCTCGGGACATCGAACACCGGGGAGCTGTTTTTT. The chain combines TRBV3-1 with TRBJ2-2, with D possibly TRBD1 on 6 matching bases. Germline CDR1 reads LGHDT; CDR2 reads YNNKEL (reference sequence). The V end was cut by 3 bases, the J end by 0 bases, with 14 bases between. This CDR3 is 17 amino acids long.